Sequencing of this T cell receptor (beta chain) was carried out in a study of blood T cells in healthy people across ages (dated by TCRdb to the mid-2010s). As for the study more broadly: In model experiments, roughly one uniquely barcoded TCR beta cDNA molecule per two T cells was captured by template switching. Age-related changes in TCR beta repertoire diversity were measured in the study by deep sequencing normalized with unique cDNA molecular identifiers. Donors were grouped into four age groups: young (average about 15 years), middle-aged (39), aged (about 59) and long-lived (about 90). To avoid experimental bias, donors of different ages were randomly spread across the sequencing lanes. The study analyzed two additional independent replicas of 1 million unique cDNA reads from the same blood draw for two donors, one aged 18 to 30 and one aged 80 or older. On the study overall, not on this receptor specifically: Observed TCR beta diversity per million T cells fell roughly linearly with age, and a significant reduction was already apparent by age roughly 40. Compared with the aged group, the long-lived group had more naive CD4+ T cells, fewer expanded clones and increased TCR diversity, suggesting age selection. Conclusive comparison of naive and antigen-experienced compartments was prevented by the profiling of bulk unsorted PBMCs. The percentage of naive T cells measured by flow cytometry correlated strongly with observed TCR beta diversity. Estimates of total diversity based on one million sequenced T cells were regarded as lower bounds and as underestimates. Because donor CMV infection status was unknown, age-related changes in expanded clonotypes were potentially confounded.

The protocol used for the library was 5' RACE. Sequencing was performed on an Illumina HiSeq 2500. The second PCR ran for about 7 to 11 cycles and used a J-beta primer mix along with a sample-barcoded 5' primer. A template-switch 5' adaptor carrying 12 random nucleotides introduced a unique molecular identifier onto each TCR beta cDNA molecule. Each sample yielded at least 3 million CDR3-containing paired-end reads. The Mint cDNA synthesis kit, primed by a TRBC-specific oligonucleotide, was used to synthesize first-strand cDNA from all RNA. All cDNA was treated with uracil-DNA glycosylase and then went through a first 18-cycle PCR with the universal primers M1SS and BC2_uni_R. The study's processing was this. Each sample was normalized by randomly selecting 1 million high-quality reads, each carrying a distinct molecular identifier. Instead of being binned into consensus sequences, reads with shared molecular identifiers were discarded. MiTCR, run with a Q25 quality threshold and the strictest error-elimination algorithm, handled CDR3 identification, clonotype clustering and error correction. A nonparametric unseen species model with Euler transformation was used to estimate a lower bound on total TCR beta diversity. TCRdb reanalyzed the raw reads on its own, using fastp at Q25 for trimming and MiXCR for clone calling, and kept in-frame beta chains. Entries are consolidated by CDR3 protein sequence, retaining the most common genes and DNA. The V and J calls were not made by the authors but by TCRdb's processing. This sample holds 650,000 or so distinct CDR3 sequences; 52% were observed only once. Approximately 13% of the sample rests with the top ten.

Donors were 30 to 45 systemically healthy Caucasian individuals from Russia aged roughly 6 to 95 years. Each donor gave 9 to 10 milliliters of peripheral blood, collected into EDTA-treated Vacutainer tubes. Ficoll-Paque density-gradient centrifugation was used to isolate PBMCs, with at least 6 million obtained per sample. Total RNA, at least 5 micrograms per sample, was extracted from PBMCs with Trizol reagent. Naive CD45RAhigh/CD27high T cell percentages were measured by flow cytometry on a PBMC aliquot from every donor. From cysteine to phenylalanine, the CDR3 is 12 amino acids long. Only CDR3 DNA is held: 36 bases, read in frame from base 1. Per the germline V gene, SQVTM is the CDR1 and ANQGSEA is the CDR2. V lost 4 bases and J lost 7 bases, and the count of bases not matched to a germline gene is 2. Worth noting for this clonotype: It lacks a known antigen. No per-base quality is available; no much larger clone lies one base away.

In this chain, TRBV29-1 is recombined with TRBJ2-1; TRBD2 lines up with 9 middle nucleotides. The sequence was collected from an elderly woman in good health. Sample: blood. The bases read TGCAGCGTTGGCGGGGGGGCGAATGAGCAGTTCTTC. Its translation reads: CSVGGGANEQFF.